A selection of T cell receptor beta chains follows, all from one sample in a study of T cells in Graves' hyperthyroidism and ophthalmopathy. In TCRdb, the multiplex PCR reads were re-called with MiXCR into one record per CDR3 protein. The data contain hundreds of thousands of distinct CDR3 sequences, less than 25% of them singletons. Sequencing was carried out using blood. The receptors stem from a man under 40 with Graves' ophthalmopathy. Each CDR3 is given with its conserved first and last residue. D genes are given only for firm matches. A row's size may be missing; if present it is once, few, many or a size class.

clone size | J gene | V gene | D gene | CDR3 DNA | CDR3 protein
many | TRBJ2-5 | TRBV15 | - | TGTGCCACCAGCAGAGATCAAGAGACCCAGTACTTC | CATSRDQETQYF
- | TRBJ2-4 | TRBV3-1 | TRBD2 | TGTGCCAGCAGCCCAAGGACGGGAGGCATTCAGTACTTC | CASSPRTGGIQYF
- | TRBJ2-1 | TRBV7-6 | TRBD1 | TGTGCCAGCAGCCTGGACAGGTACTTGAACAATGAGCAGTTCTTC | CASSLDRYLNNEQFF
- | TRBJ1-4 | TRBV19 | - | TGTGCCAGTAAACCGGGACCCAGTAATGAAAAACTGTTTTTT | CASKPGPSNEKLFF
- | TRBJ2-1 | TRBV6-2/TRBV6-3 | - | TGTGCCAGCAGTTACTCGCGGGGGCCCTTTGGGACTTCTGAGCAGTTCTTC | CASSYSRGPFGTSEQFF
many | TRBJ1-3 | TRBV3-1 | - | TGTGCCAGCAGCCAAGCAAAAACAGGGTCTGGAAACACCATATATTTT | CASSQAKTGSGNTIYF
few | TRBJ2-3 | TRBV12-3/TRBV12-4 | - | TGTGCCAGCAGTTTAGGCCCGGGGTCAAATACGCAGTATTTT | CASSLGPGSNTQYF
few | TRBJ2-5 | TRBV12-3/TRBV12-4 | - | TGTGCCAGCAGAGCAAGGACAGAAGAGACCCAGTACTTC | CASRARTEETQYF
- | TRBJ2-5 | TRBV12-5 | - | TGTGCTAGTGCCCTGACATCTGGAGAAGAGACCCAGTACTTC | CASALTSGEETQYF
few | TRBJ2-1 | TRBV9 | - | TGTGCCAGCAGCGTAGCTACAAGGGGGAGGTTCTACAATGAGCAGTTCTTC | CASSVATRGRFYNEQFF
many | TRBJ1-1 | TRBV14 | - | TGTGCCAGCAGCCAACCCGGCAGGACTGAAGCTTTCTTT | CASSQPGRTEAFF
many | TRBJ2-2 | TRBV5-1 | - | TGCGCCAGCAGCGCCGACATAGGGAGCACCGGGGAGCTGTTTTTT | CASSADIGSTGELFF
many | TRBJ1-4 | TRBV3-1 | - | TGTGCCAGCAGCCAGCGGTCTGGGAATGAAAAACTGTTTTTT | CASSQRSGNEKLFF
- | TRBJ2-7 | TRBV11-1 | - | TGTGCCAGCAGCTCAACCGGGGCACGGACCGAGCAGTACTTC | CASSSTGARTEQYF
few | TRBJ2-7 | TRBV7-9 | TRBD1 | TGTGCCAGCGGACAGGGAGACGAGCAGTACTTC | CASGQGDEQYF
- | TRBJ2-3 | TRBV2 | TRBD1 | TGTGCCAGCAGAAAGACAGGGTCGGTCGTAGATACGCAGTATTTT | CASRKTGSVVDTQYF
few | TRBJ2-1 | TRBV19 | TRBD2 | TGTGCCAGCCCTACCGGCCGACTAGCGGGAGAGGATGAGCAGTTCTTC | CASPTGRLAGEDEQFF
many | TRBJ2-4 | TRBV2 | - | TGTGCCAGCAGTGATCGTGGGATCAGGGGTATTCAGTACTTC | CASSDRGIRGIQYF
- | TRBJ2-1 | TRBV5-1 | TRBD2 | TGCGCCAGCAGCGCCTCTAGCGGAGAATCCTACAATGAGCAGTTCTTC | CASSASSGESYNEQFF
many | TRBJ2-1 | TRBV7-2 | - | TGTGCCAGCAGCTTAGCGCGCGGGGAGCAGTTCTTC | CASSLARGEQFF
many | TRBJ2-7 | TRBV2 | TRBD2 | TGTGCCATTCAACCACCAAGCGGGAGAACCTCCTACGAGCAGTACTTC | CAIQPPSGRTSYEQYF
many | TRBJ2-2 | TRBV30 | - | TGTGCCTGGAGTGTCTTTCTCGGCCCCGGGGAGCTGTTTTTT | CAWSVFLGPGELFF
- | TRBJ2-5 | TRBV5-8 | TRBD2 | TGCGCCAGCAGCCAAGGGGTTAGCGGGAGTCCCCAAGAGACCCAGTACTTC | CASSQGVSGSPQETQYF
few | TRBJ2-1 | TRBV6-2/TRBV6-3 | - | TGTGCCAGCAGTTACAAAACCGGGACTCGTATCTACAATGAGCAGTTCTTC | CASSYKTGTRIYNEQFF
many | TRBJ1-2 | TRBV18 | TRBD1 | TGTGCCAGCTCACCCGGACAGGGGATAGGCGGCTACACCTTC | CASSPGQGIGGYTF